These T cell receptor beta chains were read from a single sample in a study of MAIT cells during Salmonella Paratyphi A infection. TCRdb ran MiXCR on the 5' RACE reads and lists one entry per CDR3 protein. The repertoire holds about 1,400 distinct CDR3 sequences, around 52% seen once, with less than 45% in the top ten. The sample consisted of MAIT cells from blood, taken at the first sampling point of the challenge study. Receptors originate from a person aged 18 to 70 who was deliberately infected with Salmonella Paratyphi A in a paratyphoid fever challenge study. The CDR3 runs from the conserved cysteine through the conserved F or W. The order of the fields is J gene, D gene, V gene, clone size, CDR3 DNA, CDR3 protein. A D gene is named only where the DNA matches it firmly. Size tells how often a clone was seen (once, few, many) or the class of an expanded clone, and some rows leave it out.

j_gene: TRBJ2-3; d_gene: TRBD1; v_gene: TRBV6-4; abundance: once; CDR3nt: TGTGCCAGCAGTGACGGACAGGCTGTGAGCACAGATACGCAGTATTTT; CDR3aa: CASSDGQAVSTDTQYF
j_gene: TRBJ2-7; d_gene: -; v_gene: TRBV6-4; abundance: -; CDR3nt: TGTGCCAGCAGTGACGGGGACGTTGGGGAGCAGTACTTC; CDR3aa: CASSDGDVGEQYF
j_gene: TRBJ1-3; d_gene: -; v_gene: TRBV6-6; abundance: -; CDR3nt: TGTGCCAGCAGCAGGGCGGGGGAAAACACCATATATTTT; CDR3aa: CASSRAGENTIYF
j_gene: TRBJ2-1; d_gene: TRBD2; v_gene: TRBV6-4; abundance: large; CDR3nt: TGTGCCAGCAGTGACGGACTAGCGGGAGGTGAGCAGTTCTTC; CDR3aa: CASSDGLAGGEQFF
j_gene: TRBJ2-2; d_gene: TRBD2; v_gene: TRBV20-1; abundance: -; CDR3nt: TGCAGTGCTATAGCAGGGACTAGCGGGGGGGAGAGCACCGGGGAGCTGTTTTTT; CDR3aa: CSAIAGTSGGESTGELFF
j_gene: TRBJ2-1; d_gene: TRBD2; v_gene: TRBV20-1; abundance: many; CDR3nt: TGCAGTGCCCCTACTCGAGGACTAGCGGGAGATTACAATGAGCAGTTCTTC; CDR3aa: CSAPTRGLAGDYNEQFF
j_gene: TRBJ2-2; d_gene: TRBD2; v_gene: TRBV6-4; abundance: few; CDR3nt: TGTGCTAGAGATCTCGCTAGCGGGGGGGAGAGCACCGGGGAGCTGTTTTTT; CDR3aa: CARDLASGGESTGELFF
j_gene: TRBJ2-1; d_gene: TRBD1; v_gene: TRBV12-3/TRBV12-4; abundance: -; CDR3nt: TGTGCCAGCAGCATGGGACAGGGGATGGTGGGTGAGCAGTTCTTC; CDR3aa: CASSMGQGMVGEQFF
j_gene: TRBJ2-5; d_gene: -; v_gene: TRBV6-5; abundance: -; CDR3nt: TGTGCCAGCAGTTCGGGTTTGACCCAGTACTTC; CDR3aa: CASSSGLTQYF
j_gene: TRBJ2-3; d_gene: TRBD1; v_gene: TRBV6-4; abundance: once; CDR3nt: TGTGCCAGCACGCCCTCCCCGGGACAGGGGGCAGATACGCAGTATTTT; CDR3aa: CASTPSPGQGADTQYF
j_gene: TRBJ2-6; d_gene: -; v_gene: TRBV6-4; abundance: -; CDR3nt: TGTGCCAGCAGTGAGGGGGGCTCTGGGGCCAACGTCCTGACTTTC; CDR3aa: CASSEGGSGANVLTF
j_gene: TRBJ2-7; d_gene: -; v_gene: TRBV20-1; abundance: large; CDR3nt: TGCAGTGCCACGGACTCCGGGACATTCGACTACGAGCAGTACTTC; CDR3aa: CSATDSGTFDYEQYF
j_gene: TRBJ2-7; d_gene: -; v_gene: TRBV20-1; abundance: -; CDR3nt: TGCAGTGCTAACGAGACTCGAGTATACGAGCAGTACTTC; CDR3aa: CSANETRVYEQYF
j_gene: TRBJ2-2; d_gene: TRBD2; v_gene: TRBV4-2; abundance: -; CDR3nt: TGTGCCAGCAGCCTCTCCGAGGGAGGGAGCGGGGAGCTGTTTTTT; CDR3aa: CASSLSEGGSGELFF
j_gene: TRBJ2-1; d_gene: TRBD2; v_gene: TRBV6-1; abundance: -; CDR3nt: TGTGCCAGCAGTGTTGAAGCGGGGGGCTACAATGAGCAGTTCTTC; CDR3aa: CASSVEAGGYNEQFF
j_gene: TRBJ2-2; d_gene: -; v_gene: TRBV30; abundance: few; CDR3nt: TGTGCCTGGAGTTGCACGAGGGGACAGAACACCGGGGAGCTGTTTTTT; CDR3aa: CAWSCTRGQNTGELFF
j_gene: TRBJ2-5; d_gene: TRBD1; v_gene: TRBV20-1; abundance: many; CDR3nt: TGCAGTGCCCCAGGGGGCGAGTTCGAGACCCAGTACTTC; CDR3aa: CSAPGGEFETQYF
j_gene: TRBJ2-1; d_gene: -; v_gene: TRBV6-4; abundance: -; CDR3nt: TGTGCCAGCAGTGACGGGGAGGTCAATGAGCAGTTCTTC; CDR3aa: CASSDGEVNEQFF
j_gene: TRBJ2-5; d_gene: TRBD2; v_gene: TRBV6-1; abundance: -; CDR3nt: TGTGCCAGCAGTGAACTAGCGGGGGGGGCAGAGACCCAGTACTTC; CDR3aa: CASSELAGGAETQYF
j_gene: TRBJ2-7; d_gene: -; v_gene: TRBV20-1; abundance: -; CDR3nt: TGCAGTGCTAGGGGGCACGCCTACGAGCAGTACTTC; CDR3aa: CSARGHAYEQYF
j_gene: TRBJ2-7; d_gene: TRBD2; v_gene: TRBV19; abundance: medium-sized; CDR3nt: TGTGCCAGTAGTATCATAGCGGGAGACTCCTACGAGCAGTACTTC; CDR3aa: CASSIIAGDSYEQYF
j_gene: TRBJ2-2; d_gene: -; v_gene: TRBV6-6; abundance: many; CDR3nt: TGTGCCAGCAGTTATGCAGGGGAAACCGGGGAGCTGTTTTTT; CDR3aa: CASSYAGETGELFF
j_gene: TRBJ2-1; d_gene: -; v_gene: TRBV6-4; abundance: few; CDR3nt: TGTGCCAGCAGTGACTCGTCGGGGGCGGGAAATGAGCAGTTCTTC; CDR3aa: CASSDSSGAGNEQFF
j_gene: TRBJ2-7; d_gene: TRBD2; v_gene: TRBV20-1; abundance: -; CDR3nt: TGCAGTGCTAGAGATCTCGCTAGCGGGGGGGAGCAGTACTTC; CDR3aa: CSARDLASGGEQYF
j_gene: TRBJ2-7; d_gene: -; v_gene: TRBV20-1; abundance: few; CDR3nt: TGCAGTGCTAGGGGCGGCGAGATCTCCTACGAGCAGTACTTC; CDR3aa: CSARGGEISYEQYF
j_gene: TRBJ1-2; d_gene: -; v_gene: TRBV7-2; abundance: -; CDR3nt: TGTGCCAGCAGCTTAACCGCTAACTATGGCTACACCTTC; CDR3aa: CASSLTANYGYTF
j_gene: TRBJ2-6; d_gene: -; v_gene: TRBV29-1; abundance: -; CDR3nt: TGCAGCGGTGAAGTCGGCGGTACAGGGGCCAACGTCCTGACTTTC; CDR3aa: CSGEVGGTGANVLTF
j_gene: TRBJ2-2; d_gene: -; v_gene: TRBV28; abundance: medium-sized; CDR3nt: TGTGCCAGCAAAAAGGGGCCGACCGAGACCGGGGAGCTGTTTTTT; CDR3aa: CASKKGPTETGELFF
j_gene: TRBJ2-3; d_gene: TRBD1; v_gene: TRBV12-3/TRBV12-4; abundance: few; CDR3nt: TGTGCCAGCAGTTTTCGTATCGGGGACAGCGGCACAGATACGCAGTATTTT; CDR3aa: CASSFRIGDSGTDTQYF
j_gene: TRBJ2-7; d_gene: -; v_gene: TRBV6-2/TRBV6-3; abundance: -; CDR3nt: TGTGCCAGCAGCCTGGATTCGAAGAGAGGGAAAGGGCAGTACTTC; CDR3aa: CASSLDSKRGKGQYF
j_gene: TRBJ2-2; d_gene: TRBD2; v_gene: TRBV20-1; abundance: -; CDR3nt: TGCAGTGCTAGAGACCACCGATCCGGGGGGGAGAGCACCGGGGAGCTGTTTTTT; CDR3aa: CSARDHRSGGESTGELFF
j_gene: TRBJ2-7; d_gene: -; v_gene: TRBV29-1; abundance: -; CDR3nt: TGCAGCCAATTGATCGGCGAGATCTCCTACGAGCAGTACTTC; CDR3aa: CSQLIGEISYEQYF
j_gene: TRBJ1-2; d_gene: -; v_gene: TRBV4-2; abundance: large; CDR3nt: TGTGCCAGCAGCCCAGCTCCGGTAGGCGGCGAGGTGAATGGCTACACCTTC; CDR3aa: CASSPAPVGGEVNGYTF
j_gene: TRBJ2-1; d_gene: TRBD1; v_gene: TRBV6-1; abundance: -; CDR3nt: TGTGCCAGCAGTGCCGGGACAGGGGATTACAATGAGCAGTTCTTC; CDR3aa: CASSAGTGDYNEQFF
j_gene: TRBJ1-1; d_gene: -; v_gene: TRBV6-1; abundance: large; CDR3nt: TGTGCCAGCAGTGAAGAGGGGAGCGGGGGCACTGAAGCTTTCTTT; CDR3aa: CASSEEGSGGTEAFF